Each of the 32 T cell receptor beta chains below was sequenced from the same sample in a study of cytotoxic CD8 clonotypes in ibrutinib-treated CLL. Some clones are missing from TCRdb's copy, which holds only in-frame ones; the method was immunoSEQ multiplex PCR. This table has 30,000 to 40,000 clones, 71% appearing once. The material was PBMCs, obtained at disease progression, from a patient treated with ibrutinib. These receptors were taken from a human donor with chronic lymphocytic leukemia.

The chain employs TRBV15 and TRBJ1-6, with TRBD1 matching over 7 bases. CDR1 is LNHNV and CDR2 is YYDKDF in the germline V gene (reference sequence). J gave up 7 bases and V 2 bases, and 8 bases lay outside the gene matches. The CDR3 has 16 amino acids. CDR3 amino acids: CATSRPPGQPNSPLHF. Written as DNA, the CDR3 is TGTGCCACCAGCAGACCCCCGGGACAGCCAAATTCACCCCTCCACTTT. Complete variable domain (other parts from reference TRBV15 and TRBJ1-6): DAMVIQNPRYQVTQFGKPVTLSCSQTLNHNVMYWYQQKSSQAPKLLFHYYDKDFNNEADTPDNFQSRRPNTSFCFLDIRSPGLGDTAMYLCATSRPPGQPNSPLHFGNGTRLTVT.

Here the CDR3 reads CATSRQVNEKLFF. CDR3 nucleotides: TGTGCCACCAGCAGACAAGTCAATGAAAAACTGTTTTTT. This chain links TRBV15 with TRBJ1-4; the D is unclear. Trimming removed 2 bases from V and 5 bases from J, with 6 bases in between. Germline V CDR1 and CDR2: LNHNV, YYDKDF (reference sequence). This CDR3 is built from 13 residues.

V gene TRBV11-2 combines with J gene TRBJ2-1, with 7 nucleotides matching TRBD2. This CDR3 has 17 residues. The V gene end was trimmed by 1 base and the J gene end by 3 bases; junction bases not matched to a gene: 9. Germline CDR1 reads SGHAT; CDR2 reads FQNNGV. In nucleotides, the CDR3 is TGTGCCAGCAGCTTAGTCCCTAGCGGAAACTACTACAATGAGCAGTTCTTC. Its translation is CASSLVPSGNYYNEQFF.

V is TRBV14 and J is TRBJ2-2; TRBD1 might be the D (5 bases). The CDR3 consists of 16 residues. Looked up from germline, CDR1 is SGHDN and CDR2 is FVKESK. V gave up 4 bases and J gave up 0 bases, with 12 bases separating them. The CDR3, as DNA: TGTGCCAGCAGCCCAAGACAGATATCGAACACCGGGGAGCTGTTTTTT. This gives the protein CASSPRQISNTGELFF.

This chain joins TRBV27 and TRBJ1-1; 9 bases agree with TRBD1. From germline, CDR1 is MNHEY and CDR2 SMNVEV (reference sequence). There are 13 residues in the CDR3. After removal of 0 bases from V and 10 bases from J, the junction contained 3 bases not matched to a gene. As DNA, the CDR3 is TGTGCCAGCAGTTTATCGACAGGGGGTCGAGCTTTCTTT. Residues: CASSLSTGGRAFF.

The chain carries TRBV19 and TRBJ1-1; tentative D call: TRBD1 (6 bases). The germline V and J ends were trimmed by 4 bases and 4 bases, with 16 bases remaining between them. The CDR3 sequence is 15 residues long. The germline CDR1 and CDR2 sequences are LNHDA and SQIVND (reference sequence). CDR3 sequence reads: CASSTLGGVATEAFF. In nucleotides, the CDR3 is TGTGCCAGTAGTACCCTCGGGGGCGTCGCCACTGAAGCTTTCTTT.

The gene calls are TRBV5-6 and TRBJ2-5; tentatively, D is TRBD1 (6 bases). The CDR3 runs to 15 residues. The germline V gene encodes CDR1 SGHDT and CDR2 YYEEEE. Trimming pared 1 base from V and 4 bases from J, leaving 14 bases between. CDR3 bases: TGTGCCAGCAGCTTGAGGGCAGGGGTAACAGAGACCCAGTACTTC. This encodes CASSLRAGVTETQYF.

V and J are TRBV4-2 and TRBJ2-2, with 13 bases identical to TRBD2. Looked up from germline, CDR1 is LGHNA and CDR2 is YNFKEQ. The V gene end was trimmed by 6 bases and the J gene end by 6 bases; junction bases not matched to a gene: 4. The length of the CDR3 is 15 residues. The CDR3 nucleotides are TGTGCCAGCAGTCCACTAGCGGGGGGGCCCGGGGAGCTGTTTTTT. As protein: CASSPLAGGPGELFF.

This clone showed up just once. In DNA form, the CDR3 reads TGCGCCAGCAGCCAAGTCTTTGATGGCGAGCAGTACTTC. It yields the protein CASSQVFDGEQYF. V is TRBV4-1 and J is TRBJ2-7; no clear D. The V gene's germline CDR1 is MGHRA and CDR2 YSYEKL. V lost 1 base and J 6 bases, leaving 10 bases between the germline ends. This CDR3 is 13 amino acids long.

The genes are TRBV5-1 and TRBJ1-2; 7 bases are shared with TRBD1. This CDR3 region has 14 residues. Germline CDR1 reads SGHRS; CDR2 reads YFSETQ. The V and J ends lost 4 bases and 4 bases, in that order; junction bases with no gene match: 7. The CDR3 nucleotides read TGCGCCAGCAGCCCAGGGACAGATGGCTATGGCTACACCTTC. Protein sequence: CASSPGTDGYGYTF. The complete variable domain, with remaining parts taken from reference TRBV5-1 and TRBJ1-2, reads KAGVTQTPRYLIKTRGQQVTLSCSPISGHRSVSWYQQTPGQGLQFLFEYFSETQRNKGNFPGRFSGRQFSNSRSEMNVSTLELGDSALYLCASSPGTDGYGYTFGSGTRLTVV.

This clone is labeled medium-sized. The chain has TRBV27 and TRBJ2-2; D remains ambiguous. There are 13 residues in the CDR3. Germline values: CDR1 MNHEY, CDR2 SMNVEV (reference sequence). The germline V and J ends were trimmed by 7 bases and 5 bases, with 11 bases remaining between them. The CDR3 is CASMGFLTGELFF. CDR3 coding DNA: TGTGCCAGCATGGGGTTCCTGACCGGGGAGCTGTTTTTT.

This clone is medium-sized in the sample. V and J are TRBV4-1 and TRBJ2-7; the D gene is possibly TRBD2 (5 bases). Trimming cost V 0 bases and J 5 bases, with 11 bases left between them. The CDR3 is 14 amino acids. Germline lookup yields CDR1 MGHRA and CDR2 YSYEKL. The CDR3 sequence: CASSQEGPGDEQYF. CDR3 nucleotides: TGCGCCAGCAGCCAAGAAGGCCCCGGGGACGAGCAGTACTTC.

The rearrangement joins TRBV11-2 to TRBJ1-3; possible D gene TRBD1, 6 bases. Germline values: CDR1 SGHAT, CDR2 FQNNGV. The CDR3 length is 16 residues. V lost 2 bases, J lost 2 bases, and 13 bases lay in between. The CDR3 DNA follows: TGTGCCAGCAGCTTAAGGGGGTATGATGCTGGAAACACCATATATTTT. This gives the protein CASSLRGYDAGNTIYF.

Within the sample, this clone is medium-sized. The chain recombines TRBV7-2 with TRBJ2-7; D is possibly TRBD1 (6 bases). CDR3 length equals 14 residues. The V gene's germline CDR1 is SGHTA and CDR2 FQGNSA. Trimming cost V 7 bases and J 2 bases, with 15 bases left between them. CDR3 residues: CASTPPGQPYEQYF. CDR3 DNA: TGTGCCAGCACCCCACCCGGACAGCCCTACGAGCAGTACTTC. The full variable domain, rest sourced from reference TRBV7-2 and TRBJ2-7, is GAGVSQSPSNKVTEKGKDVELRCDPISGHTALYWYRQSLGQGLEFLIYFQGNSAPDKSGLPSDRFSAERTGGSVSTLTIQRTQQEDSAVYLCASTPPGQPYEQYFGPGTRLTVT.

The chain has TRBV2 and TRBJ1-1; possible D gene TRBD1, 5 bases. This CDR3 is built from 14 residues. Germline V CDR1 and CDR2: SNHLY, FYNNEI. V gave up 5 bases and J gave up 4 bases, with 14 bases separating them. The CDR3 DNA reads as TGTGCCAGCAGTAAGGGGTCGGGTGGCACTGAAGCTTTCTTT. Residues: CASSKGSGGTEAFF.

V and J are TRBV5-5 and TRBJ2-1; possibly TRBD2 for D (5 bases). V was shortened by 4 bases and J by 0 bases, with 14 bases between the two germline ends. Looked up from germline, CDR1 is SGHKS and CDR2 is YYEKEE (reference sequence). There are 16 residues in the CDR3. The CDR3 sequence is CASSPYAGRSYNEQFF. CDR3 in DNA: TGTGCCAGCAGCCCTTACGCGGGCCGCTCCTACAATGAGCAGTTCTTC.

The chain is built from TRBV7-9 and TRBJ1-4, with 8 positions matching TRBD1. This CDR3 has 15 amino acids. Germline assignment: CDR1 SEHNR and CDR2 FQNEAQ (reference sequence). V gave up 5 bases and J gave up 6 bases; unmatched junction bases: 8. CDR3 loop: CASSGGTGIHEKLFF. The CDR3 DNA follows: TGTGCCAGCAGCGGGGGGACAGGAATTCATGAAAAACTGTTTTTT.

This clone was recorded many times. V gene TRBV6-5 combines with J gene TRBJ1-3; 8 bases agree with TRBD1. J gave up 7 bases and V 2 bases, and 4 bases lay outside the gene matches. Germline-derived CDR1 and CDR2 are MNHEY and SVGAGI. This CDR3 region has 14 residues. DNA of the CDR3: TGTGCCAGCAGTTACAATGGACAGGGTAACACCATATATTTT. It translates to CASSYNGQGNTIYF.

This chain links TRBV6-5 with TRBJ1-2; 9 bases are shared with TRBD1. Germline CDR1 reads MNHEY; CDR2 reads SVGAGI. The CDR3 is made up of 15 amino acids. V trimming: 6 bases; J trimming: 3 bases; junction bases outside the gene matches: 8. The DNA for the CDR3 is TGTGCCAGCAGCACGGACAGGGGACGGGACTATGGCTACACCTTC. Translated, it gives CASSTDRGRDYGYTF.

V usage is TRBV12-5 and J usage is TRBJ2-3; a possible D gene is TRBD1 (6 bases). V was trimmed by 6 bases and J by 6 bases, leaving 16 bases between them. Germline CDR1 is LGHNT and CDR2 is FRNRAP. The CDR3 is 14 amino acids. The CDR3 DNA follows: TGTGCTAGTGGCCCGAGGCCAGGGGTGGATACGCAGTATTTT. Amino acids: CASGPRPGVDTQYF.

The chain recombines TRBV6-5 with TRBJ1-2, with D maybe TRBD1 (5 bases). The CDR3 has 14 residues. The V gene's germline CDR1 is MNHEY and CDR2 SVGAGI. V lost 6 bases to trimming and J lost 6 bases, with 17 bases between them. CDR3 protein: CASRHRDPLHGYTF. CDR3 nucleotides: TGTGCCAGCAGACACCGGGACCCTTTACATGGCTACACCTTC.

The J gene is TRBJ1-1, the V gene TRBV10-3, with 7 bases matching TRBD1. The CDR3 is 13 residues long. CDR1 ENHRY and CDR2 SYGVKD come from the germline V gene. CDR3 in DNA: TGTGACGATCCGGACAGGCCGAACACTGAAGCTTTCTTT. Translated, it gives CDDPDRPNTEAFF.

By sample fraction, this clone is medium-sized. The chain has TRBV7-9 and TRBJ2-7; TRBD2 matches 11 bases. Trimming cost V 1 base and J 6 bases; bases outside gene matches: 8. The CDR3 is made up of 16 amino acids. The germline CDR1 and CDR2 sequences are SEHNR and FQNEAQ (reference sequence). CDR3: CASSLGSSGGTFEQYF. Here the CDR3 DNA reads TGTGCCAGCAGCTTAGGGTCTAGCGGGGGGACGTTCGAGCAGTACTTC.

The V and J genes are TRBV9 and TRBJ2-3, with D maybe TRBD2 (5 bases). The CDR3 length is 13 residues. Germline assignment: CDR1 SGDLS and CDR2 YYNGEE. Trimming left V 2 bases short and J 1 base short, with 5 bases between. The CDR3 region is CASSVRGTDTQYF. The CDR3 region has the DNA TGTGCCAGCAGCGTGAGGGGCACAGATACGCAGTATTTT.

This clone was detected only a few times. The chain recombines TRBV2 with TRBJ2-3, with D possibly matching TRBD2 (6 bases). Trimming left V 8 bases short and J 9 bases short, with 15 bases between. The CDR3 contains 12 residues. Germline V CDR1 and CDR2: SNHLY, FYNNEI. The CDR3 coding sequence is TGTGCCAGCCGGGACTCCTTGAAGACGCAGTATTTT. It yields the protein CASRDSLKTQYF.

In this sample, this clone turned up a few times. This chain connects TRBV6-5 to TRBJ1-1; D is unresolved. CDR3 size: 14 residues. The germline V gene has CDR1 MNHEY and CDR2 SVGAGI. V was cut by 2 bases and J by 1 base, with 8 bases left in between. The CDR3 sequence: CASSYVAGNTEAFF. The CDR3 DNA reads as TGTGCCAGCAGTTACGTTGCGGGGAACACTGAAGCTTTCTTT.

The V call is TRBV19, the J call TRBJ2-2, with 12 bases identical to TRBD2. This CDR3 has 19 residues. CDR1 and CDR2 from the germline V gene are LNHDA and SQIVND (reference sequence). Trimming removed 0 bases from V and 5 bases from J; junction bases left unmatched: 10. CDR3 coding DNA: TGTGCCAGTAGTATAGATCGGCTAGCGGGGGGGCCGGGTACCGGGGAGCTGTTTTTT. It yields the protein CASSIDRLAGGPGTGELFF.

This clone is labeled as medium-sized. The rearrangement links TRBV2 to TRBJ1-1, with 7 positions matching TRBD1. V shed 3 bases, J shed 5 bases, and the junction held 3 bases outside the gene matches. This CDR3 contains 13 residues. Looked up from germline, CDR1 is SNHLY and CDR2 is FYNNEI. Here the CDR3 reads CASSDRGDTEAFF. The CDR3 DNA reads TGTGCCAGCAGTGACAGGGGGGATACTGAAGCTTTCTTT.

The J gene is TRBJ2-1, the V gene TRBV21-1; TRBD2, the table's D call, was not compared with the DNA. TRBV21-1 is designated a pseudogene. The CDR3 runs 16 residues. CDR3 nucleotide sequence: TGTGCCAGCAGCAAAGCGCTGAGCGGGGAAGGCAATGAGCAGTTCTTC. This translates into CASSKALSGEGNEQFF.

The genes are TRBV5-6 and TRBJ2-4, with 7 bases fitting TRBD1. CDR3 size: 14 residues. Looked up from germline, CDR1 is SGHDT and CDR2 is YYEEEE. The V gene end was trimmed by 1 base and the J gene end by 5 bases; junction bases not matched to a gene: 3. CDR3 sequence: CASSLTGTENIQYF. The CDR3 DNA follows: TGTGCCAGCAGCTTGACCGGGACAGAAAACATTCAGTACTTC.

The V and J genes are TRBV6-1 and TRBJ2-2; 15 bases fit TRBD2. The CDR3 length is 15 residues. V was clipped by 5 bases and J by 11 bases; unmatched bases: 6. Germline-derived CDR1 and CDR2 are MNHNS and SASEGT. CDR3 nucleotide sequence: TGTGCCAGCAGTCCCCGGACTAGCGGGGGGGTAGAGCTGTTTTTT. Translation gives CASSPRTSGGVELFF.

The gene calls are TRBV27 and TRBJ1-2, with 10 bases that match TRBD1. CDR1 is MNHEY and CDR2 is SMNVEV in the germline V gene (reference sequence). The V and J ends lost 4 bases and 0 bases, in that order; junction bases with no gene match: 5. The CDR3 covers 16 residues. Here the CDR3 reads CASSWGQGLANYGYTF. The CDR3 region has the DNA TGTGCCAGCAGTTGGGGACAGGGGTTAGCTAACTATGGCTACACCTTC.